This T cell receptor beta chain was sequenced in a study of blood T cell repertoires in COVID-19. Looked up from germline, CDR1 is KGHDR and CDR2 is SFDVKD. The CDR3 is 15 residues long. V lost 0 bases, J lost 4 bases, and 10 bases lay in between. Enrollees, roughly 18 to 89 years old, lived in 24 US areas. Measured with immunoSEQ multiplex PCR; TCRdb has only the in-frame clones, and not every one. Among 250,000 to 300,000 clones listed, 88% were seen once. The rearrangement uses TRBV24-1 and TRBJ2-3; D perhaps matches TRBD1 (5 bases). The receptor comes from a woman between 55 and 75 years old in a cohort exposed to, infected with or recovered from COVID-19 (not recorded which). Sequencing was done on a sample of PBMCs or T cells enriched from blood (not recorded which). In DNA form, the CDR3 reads TGTGCCACCAGTGATTTGTCAGGGAAGGCAGATACGCAGTATTTT. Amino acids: CATSDLSGKADTQYF.